This T cell receptor beta chain was captured by sequencing in a study of T cell responses to AZD1222 COVID-19 vaccine. The CDR3 extends over 16 amino acids. Between the trimmed V and J ends, which lost 4 bases and 1 base, there was a span of 13 bases. CDR1 is SNHLY and CDR2 is FYNNEI in the germline V gene. Method: immunoSEQ multiplex PCR; TCRdb's copy keeps in-frame clones and lacks some. The repertoire holds 130,000 to 150,000 clones, over 85% seen once, with over 1.5% in the top ten. The TCR comes from an adult in good health. The sequencing used peripheral blood, collected on day 0 of AZD1222 vaccination. The chain recombines TRBV2 with TRBJ2-2, with a weak D call TRBD2 (6 bases). For the CDR3, the DNA is TGTGCCAGCAGTGTGGAGGGGACCCAGAACACCGGGGAGCTGTTTTTT. This codes for CASSVEGTQNTGELFF. Together with reference TRBV2 and TRBJ2-2, the CDR3 gives the full variable domain: EPEVTQTPSHQVTQMGQEVILRCVPISNHLYFYWYRQILGQKVEFLVSFYNNEISEKSEIFDDQFSVERPDGSNFTLKIRSTKLEDSAMYFCASSVEGTQNTGELFFGEGSRLTVL.